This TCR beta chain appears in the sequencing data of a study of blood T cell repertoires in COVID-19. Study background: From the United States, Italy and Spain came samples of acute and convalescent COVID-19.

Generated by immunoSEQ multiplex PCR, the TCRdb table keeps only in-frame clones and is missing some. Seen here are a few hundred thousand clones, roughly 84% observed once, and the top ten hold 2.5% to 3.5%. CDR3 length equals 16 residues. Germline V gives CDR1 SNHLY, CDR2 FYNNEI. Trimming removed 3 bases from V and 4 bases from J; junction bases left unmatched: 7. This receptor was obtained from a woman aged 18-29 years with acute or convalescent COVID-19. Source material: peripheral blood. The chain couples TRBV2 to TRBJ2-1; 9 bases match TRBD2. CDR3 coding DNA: TGTGCCAGCAGTGACTTTGTAGCGGGAGATTACAATGAGCAGTTCTTC. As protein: CASSDFVAGDYNEQFF.